This is a list of T cell receptor beta chains from one sample in a study of T cell changes during pregnancy in multiple sclerosis. Some clones are missing from TCRdb's copy, which holds only in-frame ones; the method was immunoSEQ multiplex PCR. The table shows around 31,000 clones, with approximately 90% occurring only once. Specimen: CD8+ T cells from peripheral blood mononuclear cells, collected in the second trimester of pregnancy. All receptors derive from a female donor with multiple sclerosis, enrolled in a pregnancy study. Each CDR3 is given without its conserved first and last residue. Each record gives: J gene, D gene, CDR3 length, V gene, CDR3 protein. The D gene is left open where the match is weak.

j_call: TRBJ1-2
d_call: NA
cdr3_length: 12
v_call: TRBV7-8
cdr3_aa: ASSSGREDYGYT

j_call: TRBJ2-1
d_call: NA
cdr3_length: 9
v_call: TRBV5-4
cdr3_aa: ASSGSGEQF

j_call: TRBJ2-3
d_call: NA
cdr3_length: 12
v_call: TRBV10-2
cdr3_aa: ASSEGRGADTQY

j_call: TRBJ2-2
d_call: TRBD1
cdr3_length: 14
v_call: TRBV5-3
cdr3_aa: ARSLEGAYRTGELF

j_call: TRBJ1-2
d_call: NA
cdr3_length: 13
v_call: TRBV27
cdr3_aa: ASSLSFGGVTGYT

j_call: TRBJ1-1
d_call: NA
cdr3_length: 10
v_call: TRBV6-5
cdr3_aa: ASSYGGSEAF

j_call: TRBJ2-1
d_call: NA
cdr3_length: 16
v_call: TRBV28
cdr3_aa: ASSLVGEALSSYNEQF

j_call: TRBJ2-5
d_call: TRBD2
cdr3_length: 15
v_call: TRBV10-3
cdr3_aa: AISDVPGTSPGETQY

j_call: TRBJ2-3
d_call: NA
cdr3_length: 14
v_call: TRBV25-1
cdr3_aa: ASSELGGTSTDTQY

j_call: TRBJ2-1
d_call: TRBD2
cdr3_length: 14
v_call: TRBV2
cdr3_aa: ASSEGGGLTYNEQF

j_call: TRBJ2-1
d_call: TRBD1
cdr3_length: 14
v_call: TRBV27
cdr3_aa: ASSSPWDRGRNEQF

j_call: TRBJ2-7
d_call: NA
cdr3_length: 11
v_call: TRBV4-3
cdr3_aa: ASSQDSHYEQY

j_call: TRBJ1-4
d_call: NA
cdr3_length: 12
v_call: TRBV7-2
cdr3_aa: ASSLAGGGEKLF

j_call: TRBJ1-2
d_call: TRBD1
cdr3_length: 16
v_call: TRBV7-9
cdr3_aa: ASSGLQTPGQGAHGYT

j_call: TRBJ2-1
d_call: NA
cdr3_length: 14
v_call: TRBV27
cdr3_aa: ASSLFPQGTPYEQF

j_call: TRBJ2-1
d_call: TRBD2
cdr3_length: 12
v_call: TRBV4-3
cdr3_aa: ASSRGGEFNEQF

j_call: TRBJ2-1
d_call: TRBD2
cdr3_length: 13
v_call: TRBV4-1
cdr3_aa: ASSQVIRGGHEQF

j_call: TRBJ2-1
d_call: TRBD1
cdr3_length: 13
v_call: TRBV27
cdr3_aa: ASRPAGTGWDEQF

j_call: TRBJ2-7
d_call: NA
cdr3_length: 11
v_call: TRBV5-1
cdr3_aa: ASSLEHSYEQY

j_call: TRBJ2-7
d_call: TRBD1
cdr3_length: 11
v_call: TRBV5-6
cdr3_aa: ASSSTGVYEQY

j_call: TRBJ1-2
d_call: TRBD1
cdr3_length: 14
v_call: TRBV5-1
cdr3_aa: ASSLSSQGDQYGYT

j_call: TRBJ2-1
d_call: NA
cdr3_length: 10
v_call: TRBV27
cdr3_aa: ASSWTNNEQF

j_call: TRBJ1-2
d_call: NA
cdr3_length: 10
v_call: TRBV7-9
cdr3_aa: ASSQNRGGYT

j_call: TRBJ2-1
d_call: NA
cdr3_length: 13
v_call: TRBV6-4
cdr3_aa: ASSDVSGSYNEQF

j_call: TRBJ2-3
d_call: NA
cdr3_length: 14
v_call: TRBV5-5
cdr3_aa: ASSLEPEAFTDTQY

j_call: TRBJ2-1
d_call: NA
cdr3_length: 10
v_call: TRBV9
cdr3_aa: ASSVRDNEQF

j_call: TRBJ1-5
d_call: NA
cdr3_length: 13
v_call: TRBV9
cdr3_aa: ASSVGVQTGQPQH

j_call: TRBJ1-1
d_call: NA
cdr3_length: 12
v_call: TRBV19
cdr3_aa: ASSLWGGDTEAF

j_call: TRBJ2-1
d_call: TRBD2
cdr3_length: 12
v_call: TRBV28
cdr3_aa: ASSFPGGDNEQF

j_call: TRBJ1-2
d_call: NA
cdr3_length: 9
v_call: TRBV5-4
cdr3_aa: ASSLRDGYT

j_call: TRBJ2-1
d_call: TRBD1
cdr3_length: 11
v_call: TRBV12-5
cdr3_aa: ASGLQGYNEQF